This TCR beta chain was observed in a study of OX40 agonist ivuxolimab in advanced cancers. Germline CDR1 and CDR2: MNHEY and SMNVEV (reference sequence). The CDR3 sequence is 14 residues long. Trimming cost V 4 bases and J 4 bases; bases outside gene matches: 1. Individuals having autoimmune disease history or systemic immunosuppression were not enrolled. The repertoire was sequenced with immunoSEQ multiplex PCR; TCRdb's copy has only in-frame clones and lacks some. The sample lists about 92,000 clones, around nine tenths seen once, with around 0.33% in the top ten. The sample here was CD4+ or CD8+ T cells sorted from blood, taken in a trial of the OX40 agonist ivuxolimab. The source is an adult with an advanced solid tumor such as melanoma, head and neck, liver or kidney cancer. The chain joins TRBV27 to TRBJ2-3; TRBD2 matches 11 bases. CDR3 residues: CASSYSGRADTQYF. The CDR3, as DNA: TGTGCCAGCAGTTATAGCGGGAGGGCAGATACGCAGTATTTT.